The subject of this entry is one T cell receptor beta chain. The table lists this clone with a few counts. Its antigen has not been determined. Base qualities are not recorded, but no much larger clone differs from it by a single base. One collaborating source in Seattle enrolled patients while the patients were actively infected and followed the patients over time throughout the course of disease. Collaborating institutions collected whole blood in K2EDTA tubes following their own protocols. For TCRbeta analysis, collaborator samples were shipped as frozen whole blood, as isolated PBMCs, or as DNA extracted from either sample type. This record belongs to a study of blood T cell repertoires in COVID-19 (dated by TCRdb to 2018 to 2020). Study-level background: Samples from collaborators originated in the United States, Italy and Spain and spanned both the acute and convalescent phases of COVID-19. The material from the prospective study consisted of cDNA or gDNA derived from T cells, B-cell-depleted T cells, or PBMCs. Samples were obtained from the ongoing ImmuneRACE study (first 160 participants) and from 1,200 or so subjects provided by 6 global collaborators. Where HLA class I and class II types were available, the types were taken from metadata supplied by the sample provider, not from assay-based typing. The repertoires were released in a freely available public database intended as a resource for research on the immune response to SARS-CoV-2. Deeply sampled blood TCRbeta repertoires from subjects exposed to, actively infected with, or recovered from COVID-19 were included in the dataset. Sample metadata almost always included a de-identified subject ID, COVID-19 status, age in years and sex.

V is cut by 6 bases and J by 8 bases, and the space between the germline ends is 13 bases. From a lookup of the germline V gene, CDR1 and CDR2 are MNHEY and SVGAGI. The CDR3 spans 12 residues, from the cysteine through the phenylalanine. The retained sequence is limited to the CDR3, 36 bases, with the frame set at the first base. The investigation overall reported the following: The quantity of clinical and demographic metadata differed by source and by participant and was supplied without curation.

TCRbeta CDR3 regions were amplified from genomic DNA using the immunoSEQ Assay, a bias-controlled multiplex PCR. For the original study's pipeline: Within the assay, amplification of reference gene primers was used to estimate how many nucleated cells each sample contained. To quantify the absolute abundance of each unique TCRbeta CDR3 rearrangement, sequence reads were collapsed and filtered. For each sample, productive Simpson clonality was calculated as the square root of Simpson's diversity index across productive rearrangements. Imported from immuneACCESS, the table was reduced by TCRdb to in-frame sequences with V and J called. These copies leave out some clones; in studies compared against another copy, an unresolved V gene accounts for under half, and the cause of the remainder is not known. Clone size and the V and J calls come from that table; the DNA yielded D and trimming. The table for this sample lists 220,000 or so clones; roughly 90% of them were counted only once. Over 0.75% of the sample belongs to the ten largest clones.

The origin of this receptor is a man aged 60 to 75 with COVID-19, enrolled during active disease. Here the chain combines TRBV6-5 and TRBJ1-2, with a weak D call of TRBD1 (5 bases match). The specimen sequenced was peripheral blood. CDR3 protein: CASSPGGSGYTF. In nucleotide form, the sequence is TGTGCCAGCAGCCCGGGGGGGAGCGGCTACACCTTC.